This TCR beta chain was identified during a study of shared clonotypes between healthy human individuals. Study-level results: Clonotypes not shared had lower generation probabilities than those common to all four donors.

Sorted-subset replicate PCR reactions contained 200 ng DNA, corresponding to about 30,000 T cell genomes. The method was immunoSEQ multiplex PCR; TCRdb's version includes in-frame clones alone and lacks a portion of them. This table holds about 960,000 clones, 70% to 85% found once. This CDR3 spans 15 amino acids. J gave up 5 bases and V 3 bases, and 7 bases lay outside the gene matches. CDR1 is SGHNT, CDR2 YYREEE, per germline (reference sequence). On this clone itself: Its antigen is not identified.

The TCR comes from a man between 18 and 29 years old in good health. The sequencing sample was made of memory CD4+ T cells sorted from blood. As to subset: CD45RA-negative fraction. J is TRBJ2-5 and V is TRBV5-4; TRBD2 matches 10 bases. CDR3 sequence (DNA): TGTGCCAGCAGCTCATTTAGCGGGGGGAAGGAGACCCAGTACTTC. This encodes CASSSFSGGKETQYF. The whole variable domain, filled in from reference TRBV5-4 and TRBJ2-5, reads ETGVTQSPTHLIKTRGQQVTLRCSSQSGHNTVSWYQQALGQGPQFIFQYYREEENGRGNFPPRFSGLQFPNYSSELNVNALELDDSALYLCASSSFSGGKETQYFGPGTRLLVL.